In this sample, the clone carrying this TCR beta chain turned up a few times. What it binds is unknown. This specimen belongs to a study of regulatory T cells in long-lasting Graves disease. Notes on the study in general: Persistent patients had more shared public clonotypes (about 2,800) than new patients (around 950). Persistent disease favored TRBV28, TRBJ1-2 and TRBJ2-5.

Through Arm-PCR of CDR3 regions and iRepertoire HTBI primers, TCR beta libraries were built. TCRdb reprocessed the multiplex PCR reads via MiXCR and lists one record per CDR3 protein. The table records almost 350,000 distinct CDR3 sequences, around a fifth of them present only once. The time point denotes: persistent/refractory GD, antithyroid drugs over 5 years with positive TRAb. Isolated PBMC RNA provided the starting material for the TCR library. Graves' disease diagnosis followed American Thyroid Association guidelines. Peripheral blood, 7.5 to 9.5 milliliters per patient, was collected in EDTA tubes. J gave up 6 bases and V 0 bases, and 17 bases lay outside the gene matches. CDR1 SGHDT and CDR2 YYEEEE come from the germline V gene. This CDR3 spans 18 amino acids.

The sample was peripheral blood mononuclear cells (PBMCs), taken when the disease was refractory, from a patient treated with antithyroid drugs. This receptor was obtained from a female donor with Graves disease. The rearrangement uses TRBV5-6 and TRBJ1-2; 7 nucleotides align to TRBD1. CDR3 amino acids: CASSLAGQSIYYADGYTF. CDR3 nucleotide sequence: TGTGCCAGCAGCTTGGCGGGACAGTCAATTTACTACGCCGATGGCTACACCTTC.